What follows is one T cell receptor beta chain and its context. The CDR3 has 17 residues. Germline loops: CDR1 DFQATT, CDR2 SNEGSKA (reference sequence). This record comes from a study of monozygotic twins with inflammatory bowel disease. TCRdb re-called the 5' RACE reads; every CDR3 protein appears as one record, without DNA. Recorded for this sample: 70,000 to 95,000 distinct CDR3 sequences. The chain couples TRBV20-1 to TRBJ2-5; TCRdb lists TRBD1, though no DNA is available to test this call. This TCR was sampled from a human donor with ulcerative colitis or Crohn's disease, or a healthy co-twin of an affected twin (not recorded which). Sequenced sample: blood. The chain's CDR3 is CSARGEWGMPFTETQYF.